This TCR beta chain was found in a study of PD-L1 blockade in urothelial cancer. Method: immunoSEQ multiplex PCR; TCRdb's copy keeps in-frame clones and lacks some. This sample has approximately 52,000 clones, with over 75% found just once. Time point described: pretreatment peripheral blood. Source: PBMCs, taken around atezolizumab (anti-PD-L1) treatment. This clonotype was obtained from a man between 70 and 80 years old with urothelial cancer.

As DNA, the CDR3 is TGTGCCAGCAGCTTAGGGAGCGGGGTTCCCTACGAGCAGTACTTC. Encoded protein: CASSLGSGVPYEQYF. The J gene is TRBJ2-7, the V gene TRBV7-2; 7 bases are shared with TRBD2. The CDR3 length is 15 residues. Germline CDR1 reads SGHTA; CDR2 reads FQGNSA. Unmatched junction bases numbered 5, after V lost 1 base and J lost 2 bases.